This T cell receptor (beta chain) was captured in a study of CD8 T cells in Susac syndrome. Random hexamers were used to reverse transcribe roughly 0.5 to 1 ug of RNA. immunoSEQ multiplex PCR amplified TCR beta CDR3 across 54 Vbeta, 13 Jbeta. TCRdb re-analysed the immunoSEQ multiplex PCR reads in MiXCR, keeping a single row per CDR3 protein. The profile shows 70,000 to 100,000 distinct CDR3 sequences, 85% to 95% of them singletons. The CDR3 totals 13 residues. Healthy donors served as age- and sex-matched controls. Material for sequencing was CD8+ T cells from PBMCs. The TCR sequence derives from a human donor in good health. The J gene is TRBJ1-2, the V gene TRBV1. TRBV1 is marked as a pseudogene. The CDR3 coding sequence is TGCACCAGCAGCCACCGTATGAGGGCCCAGGGCACCTTC. It yields the protein CTSSHRMRAQGTF.